This TCR beta chain originates from a study of shared clonotypes between healthy human individuals. Study outcomes and limitations: Non-shared clonotypes had lower generation probabilities than those shared by all four donors.

Only in-frame clones appear in the TCRdb table, and some are missing; sequencing was by immunoSEQ multiplex PCR. Here the sample spans millions of clones, 80% to 95% being singletons. This clone has only one observation. Its cognate antigen is unknown. V was pared by 3 bases and J by 0 bases, with 18 bases between. Per the germline V gene, CDR1 is MDHEN and CDR2 is SYDVKM. This CDR3 contains 17 residues. Sample: naive CD4+ T cells from PBMCs. This sample's subset: CD45RA+ positively selected. The receptor was derived from a man younger than 35 in good health. Some clones in this sample may be carry-over from other donors' samples. The rearrangement links TRBV28 to TRBJ2-7; D is perhaps TRBD1 or TRBD2 (6 bases each). The CDR3 loop reads CASSFLRGRLSSYEQYF. The CDR3 DNA reads TGTGCCAGCAGTTTCCTCCGGGGGCGACTTAGCTCCTACGAGCAGTACTTC.